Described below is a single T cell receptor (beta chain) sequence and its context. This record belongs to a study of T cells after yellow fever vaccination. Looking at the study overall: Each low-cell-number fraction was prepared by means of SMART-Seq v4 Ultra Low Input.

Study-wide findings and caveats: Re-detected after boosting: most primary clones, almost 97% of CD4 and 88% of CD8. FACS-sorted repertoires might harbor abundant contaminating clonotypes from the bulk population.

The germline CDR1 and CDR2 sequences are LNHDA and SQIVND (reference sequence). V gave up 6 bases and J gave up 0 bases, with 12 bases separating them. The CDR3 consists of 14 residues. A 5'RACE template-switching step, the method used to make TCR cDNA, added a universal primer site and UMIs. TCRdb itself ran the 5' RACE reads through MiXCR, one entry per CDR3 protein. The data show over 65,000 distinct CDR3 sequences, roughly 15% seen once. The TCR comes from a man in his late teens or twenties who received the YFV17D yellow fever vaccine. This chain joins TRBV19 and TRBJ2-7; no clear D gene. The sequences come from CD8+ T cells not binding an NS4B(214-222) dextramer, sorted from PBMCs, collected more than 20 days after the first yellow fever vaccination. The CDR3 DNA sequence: TGTGCCAGTAGATCCTCCGACACCTCCTACGAGCAGTACTTC. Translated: CASRSSDTSYEQYF. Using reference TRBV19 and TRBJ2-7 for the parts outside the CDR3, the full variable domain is DGGITQSPKYLFRKEGQNVTLSCEQNLNHDAMYWYRQDPGQGLRLIYYSQIVNDFQKGDIAEGYSVSREKKESFPLTVTSAQKNPTAFYLCASRSSDTSYEQYFGPGTRLTVT.